The T cell receptor beta chain described here comes from a study of CD8 T cells in Susac syndrome. General study points: Regarding the TCR sequencing and HLA analysis, the study admitted that a relatively small number of individuals were involved.

Notes on this clonotype: The antigen remains unidentified.

The T cells that were sequenced for TCR beta were CD8+ and CD4+ cells from blood. Healthy donors served as the controls. They were matched for age and sex. An amount of RNA that ranged from 0.5 to 1 ug was reverse transcribed with random hexamers. An immunoSEQ multiplex PCR generated amplified TCR beta CDR3 products spanning 54 Vbeta and 13 Jbeta. Each CDR3 protein is one row after TCRdb ran MiXCR on the immunoSEQ multiplex PCR reads. The sample shows tens of thousands of distinct CDR3 sequences, 90% to 95% of them seen only once. V shed 4 bases and J shed 7 bases, with 14 bases lying between them. Germline assignment: CDR1 MGHDK and CDR2 SYGVNS. This CDR3 spans 13 amino acids.

Specimen: CD8+ T cells from PBMCs. V is TRBV25-1 and J is TRBJ2-7, with a possible D match to TRBD1 (6 bases). This clonotype originated in a human donor in good health. CDR3 bases: TGTGCCAGCAGTGCGTACAGGGTCGGGGAGCAGTACTTC. This sequence encodes CASSAYRVGEQYF.